This TCR beta chain was sequenced in a study of blood T cell repertoires in COVID-19. The CDR3 consists of 15 residues. Germline-derived CDR1 and CDR2 are ENHRY and SYGVKD. J gave up 5 bases and V 3 bases, and 9 bases lay outside the gene matches. In the original processing: Estimates of nucleated cell counts were drawn from the amplification of reference gene primers. Profiled with immunoSEQ multiplex PCR; TCRdb holds only in-frame clones, not every one. Clonal size and the V and J genes are those of that table, whereas D and trimming came from the DNA. In the table there are roughly 200,000 clones, around 84% of which are singletons.

Sequenced sample: peripheral blood. The rearrangement joins TRBV10-3 to TRBJ2-5; 7 bases line up with TRBD1. This clonotype was sampled from a man older than 75 with acute or convalescent COVID-19. The CDR3 bases are TGTGCCATCAGTGAAACCTGGACAGGACGGGAGACCCAGTACTTC. This gives the protein CAISETWTGRETQYF.